Listed below are T cell receptor beta chains from one sample, sequenced in a study of beta chain features in type 1 diabetes. Clones were read by immunoSEQ multiplex PCR, and TCRdb kept only the in-frame ones, dropping some. The sample includes under 300,000 clones, about 23% of them seen just once. Sequenced: naive CD4+ T cells from blood. The receptor source for this set is a woman aged 25-40 years with type 1 diabetes. Both conserved end residues are part of each CDR3. D genes are given only for firm matches. Not all rows give a size; the values are once, few, many and, for expanded clones, a class.

j_gene,v_gene,d_gene,len,abundance,CDR3aa,CDR3nt
TRBJ1-2,TRBV10-3,TRBD1,13,once,CAISEVRGPAYTF,TGTGCCATCAGTGAAGTCAGGGGGCCGGCCTACACCTTC
TRBJ2-6,TRBV19,NA,17,few,CASSIVAAGAGANVLTF,TGTGCCAGTAGTATTGTCGCCGCCGGGGCTGGGGCCAACGTCCTGACTTTC
TRBJ2-3,TRBV5-4,NA,13,NA,CASSFGTPGTQYF,TGTGCCAGCAGCTTTGGCACTCCGGGTACGCAGTATTTT
TRBJ1-3,TRBV30,NA,14,NA,CAWSVTGSGNTIYF,TGTGCCTGGAGTGTAACGGGGTCTGGAAACACCATATATTTT
TRBJ1-1,TRBV7-2,NA,14,few,CASSPQGINPEAFF,TGTGCCAGCAGCCCGCAGGGAATAAATCCTGAAGCTTTCTTT
TRBJ2-7,TRBV2,TRBD2,14,NA,CASKRLAGAVEQYF,TGTGCCTCAAAAAGGCTAGCGGGAGCGGTCGAGCAGTACTTC
TRBJ2-2,TRBV19,NA,13,few,CASSTGFTGELFF,TGTGCCAGTAGTACAGGGTTCACCGGGGAGCTGTTTTTT
TRBJ1-2,TRBV7-9,NA,13,few,CASSQTVSGGYTF,TGTGCCAGCAGCCAGACCGTTTCAGGTGGCTACACCTTC
TRBJ2-4,TRBV2,NA,16,NA,CASSEEAGRAKNIQYF,TGTGCCAGCAGTGAGGAAGCGGGTCGAGCCAAAAACATTCAGTACTTC
TRBJ2-3,TRBV29-1,TRBD1,14,NA,CSAQGQGVFDTQYF,TGCAGCGCTCAGGGACAGGGGGTATTCGATACGCAGTATTTT
TRBJ2-2,TRBV29-1,TRBD1,14,few,CSVGVAGTAGELFF,TGCAGCGTTGGTGTGGCCGGGACAGCCGGGGAGCTGTTTTTT
TRBJ2-3,TRBV29-1,TRBD1,15,few,CSAATGLWSTDTQYF,TGCAGCGCCGCGACAGGGTTATGGAGCACAGATACGCAGTATTTT
TRBJ2-5,TRBV29-1,TRBD2,15,few,CSVEPRTSGEETQYF,TGCAGCGTCGAACCACGAACTAGCGGAGAAGAGACCCAGTACTTC
TRBJ2-4,TRBV7-8,TRBD1,14,few,CASSFRDRKNIQYF,TGTGCCAGCAGCTTCCGGGACAGAAAAAACATTCAGTACTTC
TRBJ2-5,TRBV5-1,NA,14,NA,CASSLLHTQETQYF,TGCGCCAGCAGCTTGCTTCACACCCAAGAGACCCAGTACTTC
TRBJ2-5,TRBV14,NA,13,NA,CATTGASEETQYF,TGTGCCACCACCGGGGCTAGCGAGGAGACCCAGTACTTC
TRBJ2-3,TRBV7-2,TRBD1,13,few,CASSVQGPDTQYF,TGTGCCAGCAGCGTACAGGGGCCAGATACGCAGTATTTT
TRBJ1-1,TRBV29-1,TRBD1,13,NA,CSVGQGGNTEAFF,TGCAGCGTTGGACAGGGAGGGAACACTGAAGCTTTCTTT
TRBJ2-1,TRBV14,TRBD2,15,few,CASSRSPVGRAEQFF,TGTGCCAGCAGCCGGAGTCCTGTAGGGAGGGCTGAGCAGTTCTTC
TRBJ1-2,TRBV7-9,NA,14,few,CASSLELANYGYTF,TGTGCCAGCAGCTTAGAACTAGCTAACTATGGCTACACCTTC
TRBJ2-5,TRBV5-4,NA,14,few,CASSSSGESETQYF,TGTGCCAGCAGCTCATCCGGGGAAAGCGAGACCCAGTACTTC
TRBJ2-7,TRBV29-1,TRBD2,14,NA,CSVVPGTSAYEQYF,TGCAGCGTCGTCCCCGGGACTAGCGCCTACGAGCAGTACTTC
TRBJ1-4,TRBV30,NA,14,few,CAWSYGRTNEKLFF,TGTGCCTGGAGTTACGGTAGAACTAATGAAAAACTGTTTTTT
TRBJ2-7,TRBV5-6,TRBD2,14,NA,CASSPGGVSYEQYF,TGTGCCAGCAGCCCGGGAGGGGTCTCCTACGAGCAGTACTTC
TRBJ2-3,TRBV5-1,NA,15,NA,CASSLDIKITDTQYF,TGCGCCAGCAGCTTGGACATCAAAATTACAGATACGCAGTATTTT
TRBJ1-5,TRBV7-9,TRBD1,15,few,CASSRTGGRGQPQHF,TGTGCCAGCAGCCGAACAGGGGGTCGGGGTCAGCCCCAGCATTTT
TRBJ2-6,TRBV2,NA,15,few,CASSEGASGANVLTF,TGTGCCAGCAGTGAAGGCGCCTCTGGGGCCAACGTCCTGACTTTC
TRBJ2-3,TRBV5-1,NA,13,NA,CASSLAGTDTQYF,TGCGCCAGCAGCTTGGCCGGTACAGATACGCAGTATTTT
TRBJ2-7,TRBV6-5,NA,14,NA,CASSRWTAAYEQYF,TGTGCCAGCAGTCGCTGGACAGCCGCCTACGAGCAGTACTTC
TRBJ1-5,TRBV4-1,NA,12,few,CASSHRGQPQHF,TGCGCCAGCAGCCACAGGGGACAGCCCCAGCATTTT
TRBJ2-7,TRBV18,NA,13,few,CASSPGLSYEQYF,TGTGCCAGCTCGCCCGGACTATCCTACGAGCAGTACTTC
TRBJ2-7,TRBV7-9,NA,12,NA,CASSRSAYEQYF,TGTGCCAGCAGCCGTAGCGCGTACGAGCAGTACTTC
TRBJ2-7,TRBV21-1,NA,14,NA,CASGEQGRAYEQYF,TGTGCCAGCGGGGAACAGGGGCGGGCCTACGAGCAGTACTTC
TRBJ2-1,TRBV5-1,TRBD2,16,NA,CASSLAWLAGRREQFF,TGCGCCAGCAGCTTGGCCTGGCTAGCGGGAAGACGGGAGCAGTTCTTC
TRBJ2-1,TRBV15,NA,12,NA,CATSRAYNEQFF,TGTGCCACCAGCAGAGCGTACAATGAGCAGTTCTTC
TRBJ1-5,TRBV2,TRBD1,13,NA,CASSGQGDQPQHF,TGTGCCAGCAGTGGACAGGGTGATCAGCCCCAGCATTTT
TRBJ2-7,TRBV9,NA,15,NA,CASSVGGGLGTEQYF,TGTGCCAGCAGCGTAGGAGGCGGTTTGGGTACCGAGCAGTACTTC
TRBJ1-5,TRBV11-2,NA,12,NA,CASSVNNQPQHF,TGTGCCAGCAGCGTCAACAATCAGCCCCAGCATTTT
TRBJ2-7,TRBV5-1,TRBD2,17,NA,CASSLASAALAGDEQYF,TGCGCCAGCAGCTTGGCTTCAGCGGCGCTAGCGGGAGACGAGCAGTACTTC
TRBJ1-5,TRBV30,NA,13,NA,CAWSRGTGQPQHF,TGTGCCTGGAGTAGGGGCACAGGTCAGCCCCAGCATTTT
TRBJ1-2,TRBV5-6,NA,13,NA,CASGPSTGDGYTF,TGTGCCAGTGGCCCTTCAACGGGGGATGGCTACACCTTC
TRBJ2-3,TRBV7-6,TRBD2,14,few,CASSLAGRTDTQYF,TGTGCCAGCAGCCTAGCGGGGCGCACAGATACGCAGTATTTT
TRBJ2-5,TRBV11-2,NA,15,few,CASSGTDRRQETQYF,TGTGCCAGCAGCGGAACGGACAGACGCCAAGAGACCCAGTACTTC
TRBJ2-7,TRBV7-8,NA,14,NA,CASSLRQEPYEQYF,TGTGCCAGCAGCCTCAGACAGGAGCCCTACGAGCAGTACTTC
TRBJ2-2,TRBV6-4,NA,12,NA,CASGQGDGELFF,TGTGCCAGCGGTCAGGGCGACGGGGAGCTGTTTTTT
TRBJ2-1,TRBV9,TRBD1,17,few,CASSRSGLRDRVAEQFF,TGTGCCAGCAGCCGTAGTGGGCTCCGGGACAGGGTGGCTGAGCAGTTCTTC
TRBJ2-2,TRBV30,NA,14,NA,CAWRAPLNTGELFF,TGTGCCTGGAGGGCACCTTTGAACACCGGGGAGCTGTTTTTT
TRBJ2-2,TRBV30,TRBD1,14,NA,CAWSVGQGAGELFF,TGTGCCTGGAGTGTCGGACAGGGGGCCGGGGAGCTGTTTTTT
TRBJ1-1,TRBV5-6,NA,12,NA,CASSLRRDEAFF,TGTGCCAGCAGCTTGCGGCGGGATGAAGCTTTCTTT